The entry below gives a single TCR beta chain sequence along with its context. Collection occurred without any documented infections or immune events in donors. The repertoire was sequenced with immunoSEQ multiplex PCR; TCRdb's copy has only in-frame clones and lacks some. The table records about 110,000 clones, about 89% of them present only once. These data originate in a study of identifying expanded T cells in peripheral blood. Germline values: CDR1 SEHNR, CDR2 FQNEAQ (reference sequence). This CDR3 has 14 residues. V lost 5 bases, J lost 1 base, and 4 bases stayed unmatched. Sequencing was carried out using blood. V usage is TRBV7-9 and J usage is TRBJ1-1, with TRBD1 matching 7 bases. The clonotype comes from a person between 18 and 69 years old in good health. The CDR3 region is CASSEDRRNTEAFF. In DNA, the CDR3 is TGTGCCAGCAGCGAGGACAGGCGGAACACTGAAGCTTTCTTT.